The sequence of this T cell receptor (beta chain) was determined in a study of blood T cell repertoires in COVID-19. Background on the study: From T cells, B-cell-depleted T cells, or PBMCs came the material, which was cDNA or gDNA.

The CDR3 runs 11 residues. CDR1 and CDR2 from the germline V gene are SQVTM and ANQGSEA. V was clipped by 7 bases and J by 7 bases; unmatched bases: 3. Libraries were prepared by immunoSEQ multiplex PCR; TCRdb keeps only in-frame clonotypes and omits some of them. This sample has around 200,000 clones, with about 87% found just once. This sequence originates from a woman aged 25 to 39 who had recovered from COVID-19. This chain links TRBV29-1 with TRBJ1-2; TRBD1 aligns across 10 bases. Sequencing input: PBMCs or T cells enriched from blood (not recorded which). The chain's CDR3 is CSAGTGVGYTF. The DNA of the CDR3 is TGCAGCGCCGGGACAGGGGTTGGCTACACCTTC.